These T cell receptor beta chains were read from a single sample in a study of cytomegalovirus exposure and HLA in healthy donors. The assay was immunoSEQ multiplex PCR, and TCRdb's table has in-frame clones only and misses some. This sample has about 160,000 clones, with roughly 84% found just once. The sample comprised PBMCs. The source of these receptors is a man in his fifties in good health and CMV-seropositive. Each CDR3 is given with its conserved first and last residue. A D gene is named only where the DNA matches it firmly. Some rows have no size entry. The others give once, few or many, or a class for an expanded clone.

CDR3 length,V gene,J gene,D gene,clone size,CDR3 protein,CDR3 DNA
14,TRBV5-6,TRBJ2-5,NA,NA,CASSLRPGEETQYF,TGTGCCAGCAGCTTGCGACCCGGGGAGGAGACCCAGTACTTC
14,TRBV6-5,TRBJ1-2,NA,NA,CASRGETSLYGYTF,TGTGCCAGCAGGGGAGAAACCTCTCTCTATGGCTACACCTTC
17,TRBV7-8,TRBJ1-6,NA,NA,CASSLDGRGSYNSPLHF,TGTGCCAGCAGCTTAGATGGCAGAGGCTCCTATAATTCACCCCTCCACTTT
14,TRBV11-3,TRBJ2-1,TRBD1,few,CASSWGQDYNEQFF,TGTGCCAGCAGCTGGGGACAGGACTACAATGAGCAGTTCTTC
16,TRBV4-2,TRBJ2-1,TRBD2,NA,CASSQLSGGLGYEQFF,TGTGCCAGCAGCCAGTTAAGCGGGGGGCTCGGGTATGAGCAGTTCTTC
15,TRBV4-1,TRBJ1-2,NA,NA,CASSQESRVSYGYTF,TGCGCCAGCAGCCAAGAAAGCCGGGTCTCCTATGGCTACACCTTC
15,TRBV19,TRBJ2-3,TRBD1,NA,CASSTGQGPTDTQYF,TGTGCCAGTAGTACCGGACAGGGCCCCACAGATACGCAGTATTTT
13,TRBV19,TRBJ1-1,NA,NA,CASSAGVFTEAFF,TGTGCCAGTAGTGCGGGGGTCTTCACTGAAGCTTTCTTT
13,TRBV19,TRBJ1-2,NA,few,CASSMGGIYGYTF,TGTGCCAGTAGTATGGGAGGGATCTATGGCTACACCTTC
17,TRBV9,TRBJ2-3,TRBD2,NA,CASSVAIISGGADTQYF,TGTGCCAGCAGCGTGGCCATAATCAGCGGGGGGGCGGATACGCAGTATTTT
15,TRBV5-6,TRBJ1-4,NA,NA,CASSYGAGAREKLFF,TGTGCCAGCAGCTACGGGGCGGGGGCTAGGGAAAAACTGTTTTTT
13,TRBV6-5,TRBJ1-2,TRBD1,NA,CASSHSGTDSYTF,TGTGCCAGCAGCCACTCTGGGACAGATAGTTACACCTTC
13,TRBV6-1,TRBJ2-3,NA,few,CASCREFTDTQYF,TGTGCCAGCTGTAGGGAGTTTACAGATACGCAGTATTTT
13,TRBV5-8,TRBJ2-5,NA,once,CASTPAGLETQYF,TGTGCCAGCACCCCGGCCGGGTTGGAGACCCAGTACTTC
14,TRBV21-1,TRBJ2-1,NA,NA,CASTQGRDINEQFF,TGTGCCAGCACTCAGGGTCGGGACATCAATGAGCAGTTCTTC
14,TRBV29-1,TRBJ2-1,NA,NA,CSVVPTLSYNEQFF,TGCAGCGTTGTCCCTACCCTCTCCTACAATGAGCAGTTCTTC
16,TRBV9,TRBJ1-1,NA,NA,CASSALAQAKNTEAFF,TGTGCCAGCAGCGCCCTTGCTCAGGCTAAGAACACTGAAGCTTTCTTT
16,TRBV2,TRBJ1-1,TRBD1,NA,CASSERRTGGSGEAFF,TGTGCCAGCAGTGAACGTAGGACAGGGGGCAGCGGTGAAGCTTTCTTT
14,TRBV29-1,TRBJ2-1,TRBD2,NA,CSAEASGRIDEQFF,TGCAGCGCTGAGGCTAGCGGGAGGATCGATGAGCAGTTCTTC
20,TRBV14,TRBJ1-1,NA,NA,CASSQDMGSASRGQNTEAFF,TGTGCCAGCAGCCAAGATATGGGGTCGGCTTCTCGCGGACAAAACACTGAAGCTTTCTTT
14,TRBV10-1,TRBJ2-7,TRBD1,NA,CASSAPGQGTEQYF,TGCGCCAGCAGTGCCCCCGGACAGGGGACCGAGCAGTACTTC
13,TRBV11-3,TRBJ1-2,TRBD1,NA,CASSYRGRPGYTF,TGTGCCAGCAGCTACAGGGGGCGCCCTGGCTACACCTTC
13,TRBV11-2,TRBJ2-1,TRBD1,NA,CASSLVRQGKEFF,TGTGCCAGCAGCTTAGTCAGACAGGGGAAGGAGTTCTTC
17,TRBV4-1,TRBJ1-1,NA,NA,CASSHGVEGWRNTEAFF,TGCGCCAGCAGCCATGGGGTGGAGGGATGGAGGAACACTGAAGCTTTCTTT
16,TRBV18,TRBJ2-3,NA,NA,CASSTRRGQSIDTQYF,TGTGCCAGCTCAACGAGGCGTGGTCAGAGCATAGATACGCAGTATTTT
15,TRBV5-1,TRBJ2-3,NA,few,CASRGGTRSTDTQYF,TGCGCCAGCAGAGGAGGGACTCGAAGCACAGATACGCAGTATTTT
17,TRBV19,TRBJ2-2,TRBD1,few,CASLISGTGANTGELFF,TGTGCCAGTCTTATTTCTGGGACAGGCGCGAACACCGGGGAGCTGTTTTTT
14,TRBV25-1,TRBJ1-4,TRBD1,NA,CASRGQGASEKLFF,TGTGCCAGCCGGGGACAGGGGGCAAGTGAAAAACTGTTTTTT
15,TRBV6-1,TRBJ2-6,NA,NA,CASSSRSSGANVLTF,TGTGCCAGCAGTTCAAGGAGCTCTGGGGCCAACGTCCTGACTTTC